The present T cell receptor (beta chain) was sequenced within a study of T cell repertoires in cytomegalovirus infection. One entry per CDR3 protein results from TCRdb running MiXCR on the reads. Seen here are 100,000 or so distinct CDR3 sequences, 29% observed once, and the top ten hold roughly 70%. This clonotype turned up a few times. Its antigen is unknown. V was cut by 6 bases and J by 1 base, with 13 bases left in between. CDR3 length: 15 amino acids. The germline gives CDR1 SEHNR, CDR2 FQNEAQ (reference sequence). The chain employs TRBV7-9 and TRBJ2-1; D is perhaps TRBD1 or TRBD2 (5 bases each). Source: CD8+ T cells from cultured PBMCs, taken from culture after CMV antigen stimulation. The receptor was derived from a human donor in good health (CMV status not recorded). Some clones in this sample may be carry-over from other donors' samples. The CDR3 bases are TGTGCCAGCAGATCTGGGGGATTTTCCTACAATGAGCAGTTCTTC. Translating gives CASRSGGFSYNEQFF.